Here is one T cell receptor beta chain with its context. This CDR3 contains 13 residues. Germline lookup yields CDR1 SQVTM and CDR2 ANQGSEA. V shed 4 bases and J shed 3 bases, with 11 bases lying between them. The data were taken from a study of blood T cell repertoires in COVID-19. Participants spanned ages roughly 18 to 90 years and resided in fewer than 30 US areas. Repertoires were generated with immunoSEQ multiplex PCR, while TCRdb's copy carries only in-frame clones and drops some. The sample holds a few hundred thousand clones; 80% to 90% are singletons and the top ten take roughly 1.1%. The receptor's source is a man aged 25 to 45 who had recovered from COVID-19. Sequencing was done on a sample of PBMCs or T cells enriched from blood (not recorded which). The chain uses TRBV29-1 and TRBJ2-3; D gene unclear. CDR3 in DNA: TGCAGCGTTGCCACCGAAGCTACAGATACGCAGTATTTT. Its protein product is CSVATEATDTQYF.